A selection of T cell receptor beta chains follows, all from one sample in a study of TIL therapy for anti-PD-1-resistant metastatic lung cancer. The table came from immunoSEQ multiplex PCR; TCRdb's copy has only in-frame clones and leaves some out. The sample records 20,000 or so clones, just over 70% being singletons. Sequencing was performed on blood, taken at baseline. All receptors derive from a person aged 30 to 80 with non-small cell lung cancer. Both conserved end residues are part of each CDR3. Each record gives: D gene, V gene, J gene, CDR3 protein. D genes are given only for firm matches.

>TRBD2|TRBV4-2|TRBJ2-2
CASSQAGGRRTGELFF
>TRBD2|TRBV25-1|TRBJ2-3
CASSDRGGARTDTQYF
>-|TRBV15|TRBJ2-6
CATSRDRGRSSGANVLTF
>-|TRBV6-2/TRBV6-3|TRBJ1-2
CASSSEFRDGGYGYTF
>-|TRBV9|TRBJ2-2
CASSPLSGSGELFF
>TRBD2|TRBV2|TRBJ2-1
CASSVGLAGYEQFF
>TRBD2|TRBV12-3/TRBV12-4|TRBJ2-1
CASSSSLAGGFF
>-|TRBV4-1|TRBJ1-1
CASSQASLWNTEAFF
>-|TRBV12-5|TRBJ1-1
CASALGAGTEAFF
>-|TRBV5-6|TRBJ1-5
CASSLSLGEKPNQPQHF
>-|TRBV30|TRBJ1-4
CACTRVTNEKLFF
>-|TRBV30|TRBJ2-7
CAWSVQGGSGKQYF
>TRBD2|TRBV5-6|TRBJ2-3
CASSLAGLAGATDTQYF
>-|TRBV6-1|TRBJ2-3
CASSDRPTSTDTQYF
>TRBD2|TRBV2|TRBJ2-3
CASSSGLAGGADTQYF
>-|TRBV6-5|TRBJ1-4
CASGGGPNEKLFF
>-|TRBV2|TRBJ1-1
CASSATGRTEAFF
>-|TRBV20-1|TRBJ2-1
CSASRTTGSEQFF